Below are 7 T cell receptor beta chains sequenced from a single sample in a study of cytomegalovirus exposure and HLA in healthy donors. Researchers ran the PCR with 60 Vbeta and 13 Jbeta primers. Libraries were prepared by immunoSEQ multiplex PCR; TCRdb keeps only in-frame clonotypes and omits some of them. The repertoire holds approximately 150,000 clones, with about 76% as singletons. Specimen: PBMCs. The receptors here all came from a male donor in good health and CMV-seropositive.

This chain joins TRBV25-1 and TRBJ2-3; 8 positions agree with TRBD1. The germline V gene encodes CDR1 MGHDK and CDR2 SYGVNS. The V segment lost 8 bases and the J segment 1 base; nucleotides outside the gene matches: 2. This CDR3 has 13 amino acids. The CDR3 sequence is CASSDRGTDTQYF. CDR3 bases: TGTGCCAGCTCGGACAGGGGCACAGATACGCAGTATTTT.

The chain employs TRBV18 and TRBJ2-2; 9 nucleotides agree with TRBD2. The CDR3 sequence is 16 residues long. V lost 3 bases, J lost 0 bases, and 2 bases stayed unmatched. Germline CDR1 reads KGHSH; CDR2 reads LQKENI. CDR3 sequence (DNA): TGTGCCAGCTCACCGACTAGCGGATCGAACACCGGGGAGCTGTTTTTT. Translation: CASSPTSGSNTGELFF.

The V gene is TRBV4-1, the J gene TRBJ2-5; D is undetermined. TRBJ2-7 matches the DNA end more closely, so the J call is doubtful. In germline, CDR1 is MGHRA, CDR2 YSYEKL. The CDR3 runs 16 residues. CDR3 DNA sequence: TGCGCCAGCAGCCAAGATCCTCGCACCAACTCCTACGAGCAGTACTTC. Residues: CASSQDPRTNSYEQYF.

The chain carries TRBV2 and TRBJ1-6; D unclear. Looked up from germline, CDR1 is SNHLY and CDR2 is FYNNEI. The CDR3 covers 16 residues. V lost 6 bases to trimming and J lost 0 bases, with 12 bases between them. CDR3 in DNA: TGTGCCAGCAGCGAGGGTCAGAGCTCCTATAATTCACCCCTCCACTTT. Translation gives CASSEGQSSYNSPLHF.

The chain employs TRBV30 and TRBJ2-3, with 7 bases lining up with TRBD1. Germline CDR1 and CDR2: GTSNPN and SVGIG (reference sequence). CDR3 size: 15 residues. After removal of 0 bases from V and 2 bases from J, the junction contained 5 bases not matched to a gene. The CDR3 region is CAWSVTGTDTDTQYF. The CDR3 coding sequence is TGTGCCTGGAGTGTGACAGGGACAGACACAGATACGCAGTATTTT.

V is TRBV6-5 and J is TRBJ1-5, with 7 nucleotides matching TRBD1. CDR3 length equals 16 residues. The V gene end was trimmed by 4 bases and the J gene end by 1 base; junction bases not matched to a gene: 7. Germline assignment: CDR1 MNHEY and CDR2 SVGAGI. This CDR3 is CASSLRGGLSNQPQHF. The CDR3 DNA sequence: TGTGCCAGCAGTTTACGAGGGGGCTTGAGCAATCAGCCCCAGCATTTT.

This chain connects TRBV6-4 to TRBJ2-3; TRBD1 is a possible D gene (5 bases). This CDR3 has 12 residues. V lost 7 bases and J 2 bases, leaving 7 bases between the germline ends. Germline-derived CDR1 and CDR2 are MRHNA and SNTAGT. CDR3 residues: CASKGDTDTQYF. The CDR3 DNA is TGTGCCAGCAAAGGGGACACAGATACGCAGTATTTT.